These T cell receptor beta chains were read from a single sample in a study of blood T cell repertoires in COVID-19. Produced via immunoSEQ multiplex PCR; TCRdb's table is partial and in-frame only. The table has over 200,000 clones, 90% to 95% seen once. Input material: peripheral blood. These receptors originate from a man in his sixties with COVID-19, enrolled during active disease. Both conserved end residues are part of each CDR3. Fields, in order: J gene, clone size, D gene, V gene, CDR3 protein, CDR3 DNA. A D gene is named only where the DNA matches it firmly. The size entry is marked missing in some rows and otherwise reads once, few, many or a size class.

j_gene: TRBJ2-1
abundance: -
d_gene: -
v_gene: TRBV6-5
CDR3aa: CASTPEGGASGEQFF
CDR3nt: TGTGCCAGCACCCCGGAGGGGGGGGCCTCGGGGGAGCAGTTCTTC

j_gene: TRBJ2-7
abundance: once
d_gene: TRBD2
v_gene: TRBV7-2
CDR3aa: CASSSAAGLAYEQYF
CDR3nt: TGTGCCAGCAGCTCCGCCGCGGGACTAGCCTACGAGCAGTACTTC

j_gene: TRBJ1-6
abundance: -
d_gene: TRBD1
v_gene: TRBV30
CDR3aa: CAWVDRTGSYNSPLHF
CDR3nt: TGTGCCTGGGTGGACAGGACCGGCTCCTATAATTCACCCCTCCACTTT

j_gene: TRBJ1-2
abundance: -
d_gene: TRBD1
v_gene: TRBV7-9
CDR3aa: CASSGGTGSFGYTF
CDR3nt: TGTGCCAGCAGCGGGGGGACAGGGAGCTTTGGCTACACCTTC

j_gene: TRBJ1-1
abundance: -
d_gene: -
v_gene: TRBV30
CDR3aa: CAWSPGRLTEAFF
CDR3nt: TGTGCCTGGAGTCCGGGTCGGCTCACTGAAGCTTTCTTT

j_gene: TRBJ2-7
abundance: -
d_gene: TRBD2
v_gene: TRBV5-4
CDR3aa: CASSLTSGGPVEQYF
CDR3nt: TGTGCCAGCAGCTTGACTAGCGGGGGGCCCGTCGAGCAGTACTTC

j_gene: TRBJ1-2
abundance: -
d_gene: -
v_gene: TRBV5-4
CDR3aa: CASRRVGGYGYTF
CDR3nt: TGTGCCAGCAGGCGGGTAGGGGGCTATGGCTACACCTTC

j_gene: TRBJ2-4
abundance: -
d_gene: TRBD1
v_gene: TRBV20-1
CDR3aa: CSASKGQGLNIQYF
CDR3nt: TGCAGTGCTAGTAAGGGACAGGGGCTAAACATTCAGTACTTC

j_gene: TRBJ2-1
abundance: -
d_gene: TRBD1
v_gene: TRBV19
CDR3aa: CASSTGQGAYNEQFF
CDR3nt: TGTGCCAGTAGCACGGGACAGGGAGCTTACAATGAGCAGTTCTTC

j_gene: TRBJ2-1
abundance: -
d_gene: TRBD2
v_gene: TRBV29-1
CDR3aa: CSVRQGAWGTSGRSSYNEQFF
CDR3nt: TGCAGCGTTCGACAGGGGGCCTGGGGGACTAGCGGGAGGAGTTCCTACAATGAGCAGTTCTTC

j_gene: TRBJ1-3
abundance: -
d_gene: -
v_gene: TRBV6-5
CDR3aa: CASNSMGNTIYF
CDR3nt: TGTGCCAGCAACAGTATGGGAAACACCATATATTTT

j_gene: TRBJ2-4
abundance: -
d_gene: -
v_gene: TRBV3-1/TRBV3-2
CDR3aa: CASSQDTRQVNIQYF
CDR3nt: TGTGCCAGCAGCCAGGACACCCGACAGGTAAACATTCAGTACTTC

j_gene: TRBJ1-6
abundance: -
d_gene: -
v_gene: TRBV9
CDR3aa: CASSSRGDPYNSPLHF
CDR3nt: TGTGCCAGCAGCAGTCGGGGGGACCCGTATAATTCACCCCTCCACTTT

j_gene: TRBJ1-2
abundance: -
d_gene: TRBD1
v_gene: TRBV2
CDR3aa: CASSAGGAGGYTF
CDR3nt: TGTGCCAGCAGTGCAGGGGGCGCGGGGGGCTACACCTTC

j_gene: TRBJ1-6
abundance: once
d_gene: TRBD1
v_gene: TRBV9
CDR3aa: CASSVTGDNSPLHF
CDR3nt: TGTGCCAGCAGCGTTACAGGGGATAATTCACCCCTCCACTTT

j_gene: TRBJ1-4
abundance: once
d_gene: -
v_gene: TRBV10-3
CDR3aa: CAISEGATNEKLFF
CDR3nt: TGTGCCATCAGTGAGGGAGCAACTAATGAAAAACTGTTTTTT

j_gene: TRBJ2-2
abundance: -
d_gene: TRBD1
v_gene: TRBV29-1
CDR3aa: CSGRRGTGNIGELFF
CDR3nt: TGCAGCGGTCGCCGGGGGACAGGGAATATCGGGGAGCTGTTTTTT

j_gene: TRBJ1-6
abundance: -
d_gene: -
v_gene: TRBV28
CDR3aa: CASEPAGGPHNSPLHF
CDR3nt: TGTGCCAGTGAACCCGCGGGGGGCCCTCATAATTCACCCCTCCACTTT

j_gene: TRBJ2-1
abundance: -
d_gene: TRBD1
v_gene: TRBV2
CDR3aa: CASSSDRVSRFF
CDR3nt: TGTGCCAGCAGTTCCGACAGGGTTTCGCGGTTCTTC

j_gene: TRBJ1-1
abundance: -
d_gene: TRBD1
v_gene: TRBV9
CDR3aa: CASSVAPTGGTEAFF
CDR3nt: TGTGCCAGCAGCGTAGCCCCCACAGGGGGGACTGAAGCTTTCTTT

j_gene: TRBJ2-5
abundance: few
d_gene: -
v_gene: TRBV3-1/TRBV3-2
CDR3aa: CASSAPGEQETQYF
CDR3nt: TGTGCCAGCAGCGCACCGGGGGAGCAAGAGACCCAGTACTTC

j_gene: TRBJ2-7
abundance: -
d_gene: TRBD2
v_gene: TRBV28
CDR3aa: CASSLVGLAGSEQYF
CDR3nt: TGTGCCAGCAGTTTAGTTGGACTAGCGGGATCCGAGCAGTACTTC

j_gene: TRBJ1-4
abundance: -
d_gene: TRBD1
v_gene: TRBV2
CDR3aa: CASSAFGQGMGKLFF
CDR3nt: TGTGCCAGCAGTGCATTTGGACAGGGGATGGGAAAACTGTTTTTT

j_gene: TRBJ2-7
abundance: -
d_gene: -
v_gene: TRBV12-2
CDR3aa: CASRSRTPGQGPVSSYEQYF
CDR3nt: TGTGCAAGTCGCTCCCGGACTCCGGGACAGGGGCCTGTCAGCTCCTACGAGCAGTACTTC

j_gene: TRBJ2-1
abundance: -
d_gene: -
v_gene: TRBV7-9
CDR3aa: CASSLDASDNEQFF
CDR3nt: TGTGCCAGCAGCTTAGATGCTAGTGACAATGAGCAGTTCTTC

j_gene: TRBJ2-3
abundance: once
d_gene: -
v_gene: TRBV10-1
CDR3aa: CASSESFRTSTDTQYF
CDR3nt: TGCGCCAGCAGTGAGTCGTTCAGGACTAGCACAGATACGCAGTATTTT

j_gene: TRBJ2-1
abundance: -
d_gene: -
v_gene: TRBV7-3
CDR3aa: CASSQTGSGAEQFF
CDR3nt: TGTGCCAGCAGCCAAACCGGGAGCGGAGCAGAGCAGTTCTTC

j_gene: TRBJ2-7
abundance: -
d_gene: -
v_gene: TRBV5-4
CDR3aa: CASSSGGTGWPTYF
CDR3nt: TGTGCCAGCAGCTCGGGGGGCACAGGGTGGCCGACGTACTTC

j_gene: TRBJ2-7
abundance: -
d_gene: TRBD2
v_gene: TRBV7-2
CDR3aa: CASTVGLESYEQYF
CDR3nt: TGTGCCAGCACTGTGGGACTAGAGTCCTACGAGCAGTACTTC